The entry below gives a single TCR beta chain sequence along with its context. TCRdb passed the RT-PCR reads through MiXCR, listing each CDR3 protein once. The sample lists roughly 520,000 distinct CDR3 sequences; about 25% were seen once. The data were taken from a study of response to subunit inactivated influenza vaccine. With 0 bases removed from V and 2 bases from J, the gap between germline ends came to 10 bases. Germline loops: CDR1 MNHEY, CDR2 SVGAGI. This CDR3 region has 15 residues. This receptor was obtained from a middle-aged man who received an inactivated influenza vaccine. This chain links TRBV6-5 with TRBJ1-1, with D possibly being TRBD1 (5 bases). The sequencing here drew on CD4+ T cells sorted from PBMCs, taken 5 days after vaccination. CDR3 residues: CASSYSAQGNTEAFF. In nucleotides, the CDR3 is TGTGCCAGCAGTTACTCTGCCCAGGGCAACACTGAAGCTTTCTTT.